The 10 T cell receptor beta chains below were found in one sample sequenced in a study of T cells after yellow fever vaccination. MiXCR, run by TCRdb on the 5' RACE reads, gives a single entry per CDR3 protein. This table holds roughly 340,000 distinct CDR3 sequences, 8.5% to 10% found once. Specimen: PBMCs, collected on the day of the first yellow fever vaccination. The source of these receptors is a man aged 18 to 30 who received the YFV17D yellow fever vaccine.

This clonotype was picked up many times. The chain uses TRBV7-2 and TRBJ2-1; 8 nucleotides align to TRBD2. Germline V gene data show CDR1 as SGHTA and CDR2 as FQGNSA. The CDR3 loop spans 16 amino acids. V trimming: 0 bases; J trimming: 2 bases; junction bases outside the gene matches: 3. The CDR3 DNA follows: TGTGCCAGCAGCTTAGCCGGGGGGGGGACCTACAATGAGCAGTTCTTC. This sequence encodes CASSLAGGGTYNEQFF.

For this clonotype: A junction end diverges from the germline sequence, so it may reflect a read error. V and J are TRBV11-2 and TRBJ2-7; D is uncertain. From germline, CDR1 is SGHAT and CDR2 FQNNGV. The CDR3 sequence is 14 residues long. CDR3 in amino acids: CASTLSLSSYEQYF. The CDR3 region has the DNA TGTGCCAGCACCTTATCACTGAGCTCCTACGAGCAGTACTTC.

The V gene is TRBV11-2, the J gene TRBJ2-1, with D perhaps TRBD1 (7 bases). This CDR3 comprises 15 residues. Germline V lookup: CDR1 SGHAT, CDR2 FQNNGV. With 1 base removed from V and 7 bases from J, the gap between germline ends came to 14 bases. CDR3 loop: CASSLGLRGRNEQFF. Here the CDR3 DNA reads TGTGCCAGCAGCTTAGGGCTCAGGGGGAGGAATGAGCAGTTCTTC.

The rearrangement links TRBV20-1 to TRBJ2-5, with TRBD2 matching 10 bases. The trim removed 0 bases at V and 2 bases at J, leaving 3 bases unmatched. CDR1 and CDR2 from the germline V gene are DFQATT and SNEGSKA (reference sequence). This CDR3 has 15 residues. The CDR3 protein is CSARDLSGGQETQYF. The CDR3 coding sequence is TGCAGTGCTAGAGATCTTAGCGGGGGGCAAGAGACCCAGTACTTC.

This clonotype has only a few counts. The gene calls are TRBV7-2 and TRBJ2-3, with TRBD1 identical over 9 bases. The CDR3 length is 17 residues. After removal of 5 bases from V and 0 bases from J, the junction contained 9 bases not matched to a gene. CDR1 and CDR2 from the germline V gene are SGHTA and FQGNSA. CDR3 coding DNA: TGTGCCAGCAGCACCAGACAGGGGGGAAGAAGCACAGATACGCAGTATTTT. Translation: CASSTRQGGRSTDTQYF.

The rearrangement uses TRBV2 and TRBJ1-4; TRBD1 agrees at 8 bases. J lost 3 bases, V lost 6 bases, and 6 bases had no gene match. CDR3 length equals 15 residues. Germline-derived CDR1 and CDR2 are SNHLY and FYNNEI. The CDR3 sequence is CASRPDRGANEKLFF. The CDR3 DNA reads TGTGCCAGCAGGCCCGACAGGGGAGCTAATGAAAAACTGTTTTTT.

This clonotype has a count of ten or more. CDR3 region: CASSLMVTYNEQFF. CDR3 nucleotide sequence: TGTGCCAGCAGTTTAATGGTTACCTACAATGAGCAGTTCTTC. The chain carries TRBV12-3 or TRBV12-4 and TRBJ2-1; the D is unclear. The germline V and J ends were trimmed by 2 bases and 2 bases, with 7 bases remaining between them. This CDR3 has 14 amino acids.

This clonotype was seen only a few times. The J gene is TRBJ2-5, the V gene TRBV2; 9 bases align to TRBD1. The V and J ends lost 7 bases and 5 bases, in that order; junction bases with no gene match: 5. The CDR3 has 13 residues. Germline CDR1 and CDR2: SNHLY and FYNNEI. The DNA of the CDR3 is TGTGCCAGCAAACAGGGGGCTTGGGAGACCCAGTACTTC. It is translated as CASKQGAWETQYF.

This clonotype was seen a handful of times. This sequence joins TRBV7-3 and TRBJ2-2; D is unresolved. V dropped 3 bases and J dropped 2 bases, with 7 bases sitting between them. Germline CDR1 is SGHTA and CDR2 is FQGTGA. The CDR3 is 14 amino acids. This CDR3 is CASSFQPNTGELFF. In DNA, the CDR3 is TGTGCCAGCAGCTTCCAGCCCAACACCGGGGAGCTGTTTTTT.

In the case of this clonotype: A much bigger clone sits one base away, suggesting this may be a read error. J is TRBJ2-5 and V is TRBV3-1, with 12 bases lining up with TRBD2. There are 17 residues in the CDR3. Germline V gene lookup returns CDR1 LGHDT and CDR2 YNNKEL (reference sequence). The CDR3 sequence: CASSQGATSGGEETRYF. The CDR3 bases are TGTGCCAGCAGCCAAGGTGCGACTAGCGGGGGAGAAGAGACCCGGTACTTC.